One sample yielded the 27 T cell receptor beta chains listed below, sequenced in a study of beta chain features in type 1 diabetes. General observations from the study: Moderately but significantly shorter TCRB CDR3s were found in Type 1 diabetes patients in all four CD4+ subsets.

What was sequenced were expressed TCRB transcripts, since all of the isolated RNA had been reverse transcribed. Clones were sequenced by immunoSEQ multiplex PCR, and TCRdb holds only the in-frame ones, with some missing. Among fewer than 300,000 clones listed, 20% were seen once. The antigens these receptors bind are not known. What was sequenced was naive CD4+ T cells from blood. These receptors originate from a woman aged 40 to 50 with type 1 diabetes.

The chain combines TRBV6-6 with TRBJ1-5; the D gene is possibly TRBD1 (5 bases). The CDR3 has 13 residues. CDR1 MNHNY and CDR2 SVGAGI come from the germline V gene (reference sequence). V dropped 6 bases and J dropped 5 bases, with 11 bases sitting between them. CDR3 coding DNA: TGTGCCAGCAGCCTACAGGTTTATCAGCCCCAGCATTTT. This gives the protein CASSLQVYQPQHF.

CDR3 in DNA: TGCGCCAGCAGCTTGAGGGGGGGCGCGTATGGCTACACCTTC. It translates to CASSLRGGAYGYTF. The rearrangement joins TRBV5-1 to TRBJ1-2; D may be TRBD1 (6 bases). Trimming took off 1 base at V and 5 bases at J, with 12 bases between the two ends. Germline loops: CDR1 SGHRS, CDR2 YFSETQ. This CDR3 spans 14 amino acids.

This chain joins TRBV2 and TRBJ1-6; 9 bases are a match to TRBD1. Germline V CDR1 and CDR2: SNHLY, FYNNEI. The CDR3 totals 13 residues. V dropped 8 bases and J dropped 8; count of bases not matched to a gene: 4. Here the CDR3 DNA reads TGTGCCAGCCATGGACAGGGGCATTCACCCCTCCACTTT. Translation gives CASHGQGHSPLHF.

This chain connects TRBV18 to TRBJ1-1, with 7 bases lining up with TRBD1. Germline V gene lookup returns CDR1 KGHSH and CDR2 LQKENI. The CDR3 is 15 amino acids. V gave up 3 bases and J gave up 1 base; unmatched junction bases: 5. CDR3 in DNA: TGTGCCAGCTCACCTAGACAGGGCCCGAACACTGAAGCTTTCTTT. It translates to CASSPRQGPNTEAFF.

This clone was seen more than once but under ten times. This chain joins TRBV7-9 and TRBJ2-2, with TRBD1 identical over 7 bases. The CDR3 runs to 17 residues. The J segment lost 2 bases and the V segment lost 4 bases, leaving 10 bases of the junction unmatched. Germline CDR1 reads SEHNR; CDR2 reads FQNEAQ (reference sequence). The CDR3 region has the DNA TGTGCCAGCAGCTCTAGCCTCGGGACAGACAACACCGGGGAGCTGTTTTTT. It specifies CASSSSLGTDNTGELFF.

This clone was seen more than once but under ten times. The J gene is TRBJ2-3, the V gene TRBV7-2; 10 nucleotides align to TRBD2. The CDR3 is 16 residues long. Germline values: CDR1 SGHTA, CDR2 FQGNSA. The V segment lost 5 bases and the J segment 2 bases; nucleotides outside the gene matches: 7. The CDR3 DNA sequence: TGTGCCAGCAGCCAAGGGACTAGCGTCTCCACAGATACGCAGTATTTT. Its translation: CASSQGTSVSTDTQYF.

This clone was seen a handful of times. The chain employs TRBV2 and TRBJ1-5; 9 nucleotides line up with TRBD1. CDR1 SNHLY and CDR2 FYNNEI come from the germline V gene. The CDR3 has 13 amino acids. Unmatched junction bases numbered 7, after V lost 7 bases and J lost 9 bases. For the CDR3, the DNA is TGTGCCAGCACATGGACAGGGGAAAGGCCCCAGCATTTT. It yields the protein CASTWTGERPQHF.

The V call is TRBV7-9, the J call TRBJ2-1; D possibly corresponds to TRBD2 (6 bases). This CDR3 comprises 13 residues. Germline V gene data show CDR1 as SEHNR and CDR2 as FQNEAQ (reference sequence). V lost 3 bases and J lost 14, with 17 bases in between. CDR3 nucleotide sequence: TGTGCCAGCAGCTTGGGATCCGCGGGGAGTAAGTTCTTC. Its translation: CASSLGSAGSKFF.

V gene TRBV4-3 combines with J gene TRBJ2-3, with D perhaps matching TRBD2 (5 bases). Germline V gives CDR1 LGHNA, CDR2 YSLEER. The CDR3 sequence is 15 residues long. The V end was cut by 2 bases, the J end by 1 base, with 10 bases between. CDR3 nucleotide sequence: TGCGCCAGCAGCCAATTACTAGTAGGCACAGATACGCAGTATTTT. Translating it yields CASSQLLVGTDTQYF.

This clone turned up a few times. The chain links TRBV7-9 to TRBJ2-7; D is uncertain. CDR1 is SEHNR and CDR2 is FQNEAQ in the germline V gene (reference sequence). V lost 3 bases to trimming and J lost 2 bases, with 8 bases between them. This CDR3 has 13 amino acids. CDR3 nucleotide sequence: TGTGCCAGCAGCTTCGAGATTACCTACGAGCAGTACTTC. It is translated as CASSFEITYEQYF.

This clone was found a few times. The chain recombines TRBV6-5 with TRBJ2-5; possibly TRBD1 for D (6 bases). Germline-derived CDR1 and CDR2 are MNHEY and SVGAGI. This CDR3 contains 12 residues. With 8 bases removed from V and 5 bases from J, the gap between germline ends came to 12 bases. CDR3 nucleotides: TGTGCCAGCCTAGGGCAGGGGGAGACCCAGTACTTC. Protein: CASLGQGETQYF.

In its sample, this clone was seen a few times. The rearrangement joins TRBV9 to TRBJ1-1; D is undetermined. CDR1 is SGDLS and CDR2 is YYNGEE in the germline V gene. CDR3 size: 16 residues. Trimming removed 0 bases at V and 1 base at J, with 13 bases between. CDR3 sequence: CASSVVLGGGNTEAFF. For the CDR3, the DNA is TGTGCCAGCAGCGTAGTCTTAGGCGGCGGGAACACTGAAGCTTTCTTT. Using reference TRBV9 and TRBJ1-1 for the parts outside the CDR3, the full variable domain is DSGVTQTPKHLITATGQRVTLRCSPRSGDLSVYWYQQSLDQGLQFLIQYYNGEERAKGNILERFSAQQFPDLHSELNLSSLELGDSALYFCASSVVLGGGNTEAFFGQGTRLTVV.

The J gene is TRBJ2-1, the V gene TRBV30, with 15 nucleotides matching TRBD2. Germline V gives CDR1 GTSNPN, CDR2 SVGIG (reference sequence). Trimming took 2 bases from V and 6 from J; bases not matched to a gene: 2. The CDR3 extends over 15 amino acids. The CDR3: CAWSTGLAGGNEQFF. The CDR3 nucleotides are TGTGCCTGGAGTACGGGACTAGCGGGGGGCAATGAGCAGTTCTTC.

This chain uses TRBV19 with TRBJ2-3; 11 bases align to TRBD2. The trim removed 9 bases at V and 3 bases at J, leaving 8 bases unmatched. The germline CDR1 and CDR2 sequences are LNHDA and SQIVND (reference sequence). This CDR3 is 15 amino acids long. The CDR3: CASSTSGGLTDTQYF. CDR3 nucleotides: TGTGCCAGCAGCACTAGCGGGGGTCTGACAGATACGCAGTATTTT. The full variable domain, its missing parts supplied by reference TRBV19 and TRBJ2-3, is DGGITQSPKYLFRKEGQNVTLSCEQNLNHDAMYWYRQDPGQGLRLIYYSQIVNDFQKGDIAEGYSVSREKKESFPLTVTSAQKNPTAFYLCASSTSGGLTDTQYFGPGTRLTVL.

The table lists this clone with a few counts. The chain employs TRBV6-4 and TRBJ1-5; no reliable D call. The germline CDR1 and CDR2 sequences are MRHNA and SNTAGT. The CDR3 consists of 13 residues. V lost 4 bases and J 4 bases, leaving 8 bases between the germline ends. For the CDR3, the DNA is TGTGCCAGCAGTGTCGACGGGAATCAGCCCCAGCATTTT. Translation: CASSVDGNQPQHF.

The CDR3 bases are TGTGCCAGCAGCTTAGGACAGCCAGGTCGTGGTGAGCAGTTCTTC. As protein: CASSLGQPGRGEQFF. V is TRBV7-2 and J is TRBJ2-1; D is perhaps TRBD1 (5 bases). Deletions cut 1 base from V and 9 bases from J, with 16 bases between. The CDR3 is made up of 15 amino acids. The germline CDR1 and CDR2 sequences are SGHTA and FQGNSA.

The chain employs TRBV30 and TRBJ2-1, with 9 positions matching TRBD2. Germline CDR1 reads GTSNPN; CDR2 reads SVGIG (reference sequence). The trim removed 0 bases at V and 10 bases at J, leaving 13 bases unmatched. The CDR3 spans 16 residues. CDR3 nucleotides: TGTGCCTGGAGTGTAAAGAGTCTAGCGGGAAAACCGGAGCAGTTCTTC. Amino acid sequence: CAWSVKSLAGKPEQFF.

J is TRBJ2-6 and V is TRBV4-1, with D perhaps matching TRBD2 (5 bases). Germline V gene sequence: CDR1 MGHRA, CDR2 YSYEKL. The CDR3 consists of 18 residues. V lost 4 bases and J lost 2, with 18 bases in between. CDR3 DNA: TGCGCCAGCAGCCCGGAGAGGGTCCGCGTAACTGGGGCCAACGTCCTGACTTTC. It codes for CASSPERVRVTGANVLTF.

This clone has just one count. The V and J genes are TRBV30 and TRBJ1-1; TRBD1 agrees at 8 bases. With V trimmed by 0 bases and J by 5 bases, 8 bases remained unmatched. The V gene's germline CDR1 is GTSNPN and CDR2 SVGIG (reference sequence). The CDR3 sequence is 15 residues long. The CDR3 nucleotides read TGTGCCTGGAGTGTACAGGGGGTATTTCATACTGAAGCTTTCTTT. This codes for CAWSVQGVFHTEAFF.

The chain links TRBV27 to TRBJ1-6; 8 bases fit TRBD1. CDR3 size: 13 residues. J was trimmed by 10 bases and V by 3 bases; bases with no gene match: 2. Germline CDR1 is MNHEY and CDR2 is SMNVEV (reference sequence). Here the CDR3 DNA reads TGTGCCAGCAGTTTGGACAGGGAATCACCCCTCCACTTT. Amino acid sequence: CASSLDRESPLHF.

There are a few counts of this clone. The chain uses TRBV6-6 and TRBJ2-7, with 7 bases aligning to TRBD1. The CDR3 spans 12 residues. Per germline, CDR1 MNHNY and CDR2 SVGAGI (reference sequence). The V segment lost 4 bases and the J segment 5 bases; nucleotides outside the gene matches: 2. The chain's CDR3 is CASSSTGNEQYF. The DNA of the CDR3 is TGTGCCAGCAGTTCGACAGGGAACGAGCAGTACTTC.

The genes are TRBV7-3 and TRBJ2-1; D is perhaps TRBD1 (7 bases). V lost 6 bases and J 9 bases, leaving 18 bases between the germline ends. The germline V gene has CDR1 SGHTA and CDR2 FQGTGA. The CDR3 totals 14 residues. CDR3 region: CASRGQEGLGEQFF. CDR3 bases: TGTGCCAGCAGAGGACAGGAGGGTCTGGGTGAGCAGTTCTTC.

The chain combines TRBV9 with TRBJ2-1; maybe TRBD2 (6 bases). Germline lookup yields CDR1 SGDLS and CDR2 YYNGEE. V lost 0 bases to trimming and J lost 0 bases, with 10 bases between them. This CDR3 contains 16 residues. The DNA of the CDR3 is TGTGCCAGCAGCGTAGAGGGGAGGAGCTCCTACAATGAGCAGTTCTTC. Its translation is CASSVEGRSSYNEQFF. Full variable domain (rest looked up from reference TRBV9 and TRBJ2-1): DSGVTQTPKHLITATGQRVTLRCSPRSGDLSVYWYQQSLDQGLQFLIQYYNGEERAKGNILERFSAQQFPDLHSELNLSSLELGDSALYFCASSVEGRSSYNEQFFGPGTRLTVL.

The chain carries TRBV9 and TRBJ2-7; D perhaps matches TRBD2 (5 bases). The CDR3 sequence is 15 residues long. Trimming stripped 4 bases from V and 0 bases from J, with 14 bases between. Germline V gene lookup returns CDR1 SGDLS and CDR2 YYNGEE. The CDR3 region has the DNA TGTGCCAGCAGCCGGGGTCCGGGGAGCTCCTACGAGCAGTACTTC. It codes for CASSRGPGSSYEQYF.

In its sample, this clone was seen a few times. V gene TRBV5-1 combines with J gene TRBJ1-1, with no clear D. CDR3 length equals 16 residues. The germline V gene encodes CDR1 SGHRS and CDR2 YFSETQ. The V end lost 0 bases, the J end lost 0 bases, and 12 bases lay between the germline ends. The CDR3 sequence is CASSLGTVSLNTEAFF. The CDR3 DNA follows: TGCGCCAGCAGCTTGGGGACTGTATCCCTGAACACTGAAGCTTTCTTT.

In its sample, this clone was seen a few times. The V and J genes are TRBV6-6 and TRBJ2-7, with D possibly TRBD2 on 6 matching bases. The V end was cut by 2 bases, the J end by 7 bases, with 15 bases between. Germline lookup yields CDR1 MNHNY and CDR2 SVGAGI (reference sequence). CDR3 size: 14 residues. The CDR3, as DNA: TGTGCCAGCAGTTACGGGACTGCACGGCGAGAGCAGTACTTC. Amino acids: CASSYGTARREQYF.

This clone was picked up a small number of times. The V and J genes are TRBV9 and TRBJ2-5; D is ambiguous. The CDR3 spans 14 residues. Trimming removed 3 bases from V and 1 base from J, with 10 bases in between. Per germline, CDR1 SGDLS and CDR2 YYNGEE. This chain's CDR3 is CASSAHGFQETQYF. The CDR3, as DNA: TGTGCCAGCAGCGCCCACGGGTTCCAAGAGACCCAGTACTTC.